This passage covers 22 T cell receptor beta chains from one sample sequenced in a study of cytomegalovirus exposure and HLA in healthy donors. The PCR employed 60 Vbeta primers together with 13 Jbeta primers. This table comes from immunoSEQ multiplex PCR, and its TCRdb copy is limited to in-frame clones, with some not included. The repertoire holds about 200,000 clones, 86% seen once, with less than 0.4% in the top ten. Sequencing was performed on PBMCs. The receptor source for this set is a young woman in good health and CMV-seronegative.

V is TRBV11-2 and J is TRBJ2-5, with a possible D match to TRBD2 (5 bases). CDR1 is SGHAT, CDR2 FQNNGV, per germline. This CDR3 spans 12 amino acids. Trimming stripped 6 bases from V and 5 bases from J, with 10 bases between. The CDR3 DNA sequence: TGTGCCAGCAGAGACCCGGGGGAGACCCAGTACTTC. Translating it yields CASRDPGETQYF. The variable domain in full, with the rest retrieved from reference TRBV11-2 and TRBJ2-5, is EAGVAQSPRYKIIEKRQSVAFWCNPISGHATLYWYQQILGQGPKLLIQFQNNGVVDDSQLPKDRFSAERLKGVDSTLKIQPAKLEDSAVYLCASRDPGETQYFGPGTRLLVL.

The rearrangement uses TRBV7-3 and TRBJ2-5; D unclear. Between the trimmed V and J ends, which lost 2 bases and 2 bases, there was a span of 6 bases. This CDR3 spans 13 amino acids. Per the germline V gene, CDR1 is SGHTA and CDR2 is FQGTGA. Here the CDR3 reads CASSLSLQETQYF. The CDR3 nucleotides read TGTGCCAGCAGCTTATCCCTACAAGAGACCCAGTACTTC.

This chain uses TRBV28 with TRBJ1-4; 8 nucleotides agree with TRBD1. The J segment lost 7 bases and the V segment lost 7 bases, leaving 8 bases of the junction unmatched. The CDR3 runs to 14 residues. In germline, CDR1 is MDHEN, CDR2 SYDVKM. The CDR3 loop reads CASKRAGGVEKLFF. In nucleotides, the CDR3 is TGTGCCAGCAAGAGGGCAGGGGGCGTTGAAAAACTGTTTTTT.

The CDR3 DNA reads TGTGCCAGCAGCATATCTCTAGCGGGGTTCTACGAGCAGTACTTC. This translates into CASSISLAGFYEQYF. The rearrangement uses TRBV5-4 and TRBJ2-7, with 9 bases matching TRBD2. CDR1 and CDR2 from the germline V gene are SGHNT and YYREEE (reference sequence). CDR3 size: 15 residues. Germline trimming cut 4 bases from V and 3 bases from J; bases unmatched to any gene: 8.

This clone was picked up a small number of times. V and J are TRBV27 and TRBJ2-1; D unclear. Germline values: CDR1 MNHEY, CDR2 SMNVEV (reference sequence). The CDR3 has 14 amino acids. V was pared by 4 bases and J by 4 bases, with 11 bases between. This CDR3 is CASSSQAHYNEQFF. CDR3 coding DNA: TGTGCCAGCAGTTCCCAGGCTCATTACAATGAGCAGTTCTTC.

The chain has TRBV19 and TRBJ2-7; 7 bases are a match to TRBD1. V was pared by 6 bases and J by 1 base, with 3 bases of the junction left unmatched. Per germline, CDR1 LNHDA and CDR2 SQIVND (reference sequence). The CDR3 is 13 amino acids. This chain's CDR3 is CASSRDRSYEQYF. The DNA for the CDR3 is TGTGCCAGTAGCCGGGACAGATCCTACGAGCAGTACTTC.

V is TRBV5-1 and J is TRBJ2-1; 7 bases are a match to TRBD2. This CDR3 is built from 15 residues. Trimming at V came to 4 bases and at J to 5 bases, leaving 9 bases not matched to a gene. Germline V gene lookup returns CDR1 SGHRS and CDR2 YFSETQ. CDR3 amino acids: CASSPSGNAHNEQFF. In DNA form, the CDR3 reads TGCGCCAGCAGCCCGAGCGGGAACGCCCACAATGAGCAGTTCTTC.

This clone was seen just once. The DNA for the CDR3 is TGTGCCAGCAATACGGGACAGTCCACCTACGAGCAGTACTTC. Encoded protein: CASNTGQSTYEQYF. The chain couples TRBV6-1 to TRBJ2-7; 7 nucleotides align to TRBD1. Germline CDR1 is MNHNS and CDR2 is SASEGT. V lost 7 bases to trimming and J lost 2 bases; unmatched junction nucleotides: 8. The CDR3 spans 14 residues.

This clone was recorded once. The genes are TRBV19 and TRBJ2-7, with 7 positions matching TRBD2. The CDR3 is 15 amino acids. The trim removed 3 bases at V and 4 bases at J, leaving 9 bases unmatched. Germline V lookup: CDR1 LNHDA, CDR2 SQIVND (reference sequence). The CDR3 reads CASSISAGTIYEQYF. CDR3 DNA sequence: TGTGCCAGTAGTATTTCTGCCGGGACTATTTACGAGCAGTACTTC.

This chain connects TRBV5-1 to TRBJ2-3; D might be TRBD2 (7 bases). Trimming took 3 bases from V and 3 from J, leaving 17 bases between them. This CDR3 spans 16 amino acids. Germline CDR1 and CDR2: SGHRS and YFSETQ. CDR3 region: CASSSTGGGGTDTQYF. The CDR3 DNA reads TGCGCCAGCAGCTCCACGGGGGGCGGTGGAACAGATACGCAGTATTTT.

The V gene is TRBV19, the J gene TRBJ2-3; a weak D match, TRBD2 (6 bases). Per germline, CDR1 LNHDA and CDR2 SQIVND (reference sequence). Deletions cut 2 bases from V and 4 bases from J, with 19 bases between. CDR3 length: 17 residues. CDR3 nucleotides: TGTGCCAGTAGTATAATGATTGCGGGACGGTTGGCAGATACGCAGTATTTT. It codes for CASSIMIAGRLADTQYF.

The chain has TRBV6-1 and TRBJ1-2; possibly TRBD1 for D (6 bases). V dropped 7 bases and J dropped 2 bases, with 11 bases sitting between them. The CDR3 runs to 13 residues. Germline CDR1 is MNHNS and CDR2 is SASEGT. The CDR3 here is CASTQTGNYGYTF. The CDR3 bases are TGTGCCAGCACTCAGACAGGAAACTATGGCTACACCTTC.

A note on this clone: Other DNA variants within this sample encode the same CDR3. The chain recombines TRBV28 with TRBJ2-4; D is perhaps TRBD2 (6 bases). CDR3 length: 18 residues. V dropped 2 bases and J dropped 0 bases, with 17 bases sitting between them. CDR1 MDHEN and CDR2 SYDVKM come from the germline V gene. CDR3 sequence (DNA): TGTGCCAGCAGTTTAGGGGGGACTCTCAATCTAGCCAAAAACATTCAGTACTTC. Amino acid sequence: CASSLGGTLNLAKNIQYF.

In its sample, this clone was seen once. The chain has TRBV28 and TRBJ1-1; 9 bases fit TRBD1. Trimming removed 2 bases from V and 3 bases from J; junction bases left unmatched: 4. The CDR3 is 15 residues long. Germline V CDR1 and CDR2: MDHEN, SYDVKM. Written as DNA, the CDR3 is TGTGCCAGCAGTTTACACAGGGGGCCCCACACTGAAGCTTTCTTT. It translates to CASSLHRGPHTEAFF.

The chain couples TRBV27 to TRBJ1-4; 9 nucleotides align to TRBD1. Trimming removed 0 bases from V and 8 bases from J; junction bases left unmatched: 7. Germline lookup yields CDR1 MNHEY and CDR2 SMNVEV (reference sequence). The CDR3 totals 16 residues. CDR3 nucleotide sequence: TGTGCCAGCAGTTTATCTACGGGACAGGGAGACGAAAAACTGTTTTTT. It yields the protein CASSLSTGQGDEKLFF.

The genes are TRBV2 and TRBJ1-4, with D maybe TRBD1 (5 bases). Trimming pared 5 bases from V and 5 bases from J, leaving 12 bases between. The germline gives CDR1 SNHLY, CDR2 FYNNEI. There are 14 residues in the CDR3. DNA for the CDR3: TGTGCCAGCAGTTCCGGGACTGGGAATGAAAAACTGTTTTTT. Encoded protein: CASSSGTGNEKLFF.

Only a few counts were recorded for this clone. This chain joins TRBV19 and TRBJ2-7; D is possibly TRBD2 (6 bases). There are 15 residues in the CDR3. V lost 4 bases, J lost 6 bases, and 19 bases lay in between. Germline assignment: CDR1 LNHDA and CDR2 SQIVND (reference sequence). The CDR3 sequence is CASSRRGSLTGEQYF. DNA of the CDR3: TGTGCCAGTAGTAGGCGGGGTTCGCTTACCGGCGAGCAGTACTTC.

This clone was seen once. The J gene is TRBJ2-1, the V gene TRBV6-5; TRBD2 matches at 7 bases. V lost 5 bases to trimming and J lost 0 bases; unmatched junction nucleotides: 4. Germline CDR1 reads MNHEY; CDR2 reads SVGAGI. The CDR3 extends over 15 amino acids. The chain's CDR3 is CASSLADPSYNEQFF. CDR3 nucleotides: TGTGCCAGCAGTCTAGCGGACCCCTCCTACAATGAGCAGTTCTTC.

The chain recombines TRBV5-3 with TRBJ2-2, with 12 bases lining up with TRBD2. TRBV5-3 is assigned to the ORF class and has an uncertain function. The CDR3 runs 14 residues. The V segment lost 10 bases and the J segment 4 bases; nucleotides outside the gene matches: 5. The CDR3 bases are TGTGCCGGAGGACTAGCGGGATGCACCGGGGAGCTGTTTTTT. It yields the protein CAGGLAGCTGELFF.

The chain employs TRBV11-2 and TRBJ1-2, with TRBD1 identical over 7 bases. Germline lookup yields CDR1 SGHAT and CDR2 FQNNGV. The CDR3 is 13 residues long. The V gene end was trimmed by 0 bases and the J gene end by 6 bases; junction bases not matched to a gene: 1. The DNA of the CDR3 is TGTGCCAGCAGCTTAGAACAGGGGCATGGCTACACCTTC. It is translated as CASSLEQGHGYTF. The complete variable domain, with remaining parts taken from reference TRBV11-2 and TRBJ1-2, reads EAGVAQSPRYKIIEKRQSVAFWCNPISGHATLYWYQQILGQGPKLLIQFQNNGVVDDSQLPKDRFSAERLKGVDSTLKIQPAKLEDSAVYLCASSLEQGHGYTFGSGTRLTVV.

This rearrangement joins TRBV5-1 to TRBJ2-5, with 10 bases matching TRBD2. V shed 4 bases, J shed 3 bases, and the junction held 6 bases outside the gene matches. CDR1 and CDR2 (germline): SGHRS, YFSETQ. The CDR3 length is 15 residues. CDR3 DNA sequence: TGCGCCAGCAGCGTGAACGGACTAGCGGAAGAGACCCAGTACTTC. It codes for CASSVNGLAEETQYF.

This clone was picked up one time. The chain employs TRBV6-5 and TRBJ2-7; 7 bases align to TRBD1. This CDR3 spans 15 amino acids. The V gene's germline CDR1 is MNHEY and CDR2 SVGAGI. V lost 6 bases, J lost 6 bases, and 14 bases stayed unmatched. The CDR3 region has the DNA TGTGCCAGCAGGCTACTGGGCCAGGGGGTTGGCGAGCAGTACTTC. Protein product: CASRLLGQGVGEQYF.